This entry lists 9 T cell receptor beta chains sequenced from one sample in a study of patients and donors after allogeneic stem cell transplantation. TCRdb passed the RT-PCR reads through MiXCR, listing each CDR3 protein once. The sample gives approximately 150,000 distinct CDR3 sequences, approximately 24% of which show up once; 25% to 30% is in the top ten. Sequenced sample: blood, either unsorted or a sorted T cell fraction (not recorded which). These receptors were collected from a human donor who was either an allogeneic HSCT recipient or a stem cell or donor lymphocyte infusion donor (not recorded which). It is not recorded whose cells these are; they may come from a transplant donor.

This clonotype showed up just once. The chain is built from TRBV12-3 or TRBV12-4 and TRBJ2-1; either TRBD1 or TRBD2 may fit D (6 bases each). CDR3 length equals 16 residues. Trimming took off 5 bases at V and 8 bases at J, with 22 bases between the two ends. CDR3 residues: CASSPSANHREDEQFF. In DNA, the CDR3 is TGTGCCAGCAGTCCGTCAGCCAACCACAGGGAGGATGAGCAGTTCTTC.

This clonotype came up many times. The chain employs TRBV5-1 and TRBJ1-1; D is uncertain. In germline, CDR1 is SGHRS, CDR2 YFSETQ. CDR3 length: 13 amino acids. Between the trimmed V and J ends, which lost 4 bases and 3 bases, there was a span of 10 bases. The CDR3 coding sequence is TGCGCCAGCAGCCCCCTGAGGGACACTGAAGCTTTCTTT. This translates into CASSPLRDTEAFF.

The chain employs TRBV28 and TRBJ2-7, with 8 bases identical to TRBD1. With V trimmed by 4 bases and J by 4 bases, 6 bases remained unmatched. The CDR3 spans 14 residues. Germline V gene sequence: CDR1 MDHEN, CDR2 SYDVKM. The CDR3 reads CASSSRTGWYEQYF. The DNA for the CDR3 is TGTGCCAGCAGTTCCCGGACAGGGTGGTACGAGCAGTACTTC.

The chain employs TRBV12-3 or TRBV12-4 and TRBJ2-7, with D unresolved. This CDR3 is built from 13 residues. The ends were cut back, 2 bases at V and 6 bases at J, with 11 bases in the middle. The CDR3 region is CASSLSVPGEQYF. The CDR3 bases are TGTGCCAGCAGTTTATCGGTGCCGGGCGAGCAGTACTTC.

This clonotype came up a few times. The chain uses TRBV7-8 and TRBJ1-6, with TRBD1 matching over 8 bases. Germline lookup yields CDR1 SGHVS and CDR2 FQNEAQ. J was trimmed by 2 bases and V by 0 bases; bases with no gene match: 6. This CDR3 region has 18 residues. In DNA form, the CDR3 reads TGTGCCAGCAGCTTAGCCAGGACAGGGAACCCCTATAATTCACCCCTCCACTTT. Protein sequence: CASSLARTGNPYNSPLHF.

This clonotype was observed a handful of times. The J gene is TRBJ2-7, the V gene TRBV10-3, with D perhaps being TRBD1 or TRBD2 (5 bases each). Trimming stripped 0 bases from V and 2 bases from J, with 8 bases between. The CDR3 extends over 14 amino acids. Germline-derived CDR1 and CDR2 are ENHRY and SYGVKD. The DNA of the CDR3 is TGTGCCATCAGTGAGTCGGGACCGGCCTACGAGCAGTACTTC. Translation gives CAISESGPAYEQYF.

This chain links TRBV20-1 with TRBJ1-1; 7 nucleotides align to TRBD1. Germline assignment: CDR1 DFQATT and CDR2 SNEGSKA (reference sequence). This CDR3 is 15 amino acids long. Losses at the gene ends were 0 bases for V and 0 bases for J; bases not matched to a gene: 4. The DNA for the CDR3 is TGCAGTGCTAGAGACCCCAGGGGGTTGAACACTGAAGCTTTCTTT. Its translation: CSARDPRGLNTEAFF.

CDR3: CASSLDGQFTDTQYF. In nucleotides, the CDR3 is TGTGCCAGCAGCTTAGACGGACAGTTCACAGATACGCAGTATTTT. The chain is built from TRBV11-3 and TRBJ2-3; maybe TRBD1 (6 bases). Trimming removed 0 bases from V and 2 bases from J, with 9 bases in between. Germline-derived CDR1 and CDR2 are SGHNT and YENEEA. The CDR3 is made up of 15 amino acids.

This clonotype was seen a single time. The rearrangement joins TRBV11-2 to TRBJ2-1, with TRBD2 matching over 7 bases. Germline values: CDR1 SGHAT, CDR2 FQNNGV. The V and J ends lost 4 bases and 4 bases, in that order; junction bases with no gene match: 7. This CDR3 region has 15 residues. DNA of the CDR3: TGTGCCAGCAGCTCCGGGGCTAGCGGATACAATGAGCAGTTCTTC. Amino acid sequence: CASSSGASGYNEQFF.